The clone carrying this TCR beta chain was observed a handful of times. Its target is unknown. This entry comes from a study of response to subunit inactivated influenza vaccine. MiXCR, applied by TCRdb to the RT-PCR reads, yields one record per CDR3 protein. Of a few hundred thousand distinct CDR3 sequences in the sample, about 15% are singletons; the top ten hold roughly 11%. Study outcomes and limitations: Few new T cells, the authors suggested, are recruited by each seasonal influenza vaccination.

This receptor was taken from a man aged 50-60 years who received an inactivated influenza vaccine. Sequencing used PBMCs from blood, obtained 11 to 12 days after vaccination.

The CDR3 DNA reads as TGCAGTGCTAGAAACAGGGGGCGTCAAACCGGGGAGCTGTTTTTT. It specifies CSARNRGRQTGELFF. The chain uses TRBV20-1 and TRBJ2-2; 9 nucleotides line up with TRBD1. CDR1 is DFQATT and CDR2 is SNEGSKA in the germline V gene (reference sequence). There are 15 residues in the CDR3. V lost 2 bases, J lost 5 bases, and 6 bases stayed unmatched.